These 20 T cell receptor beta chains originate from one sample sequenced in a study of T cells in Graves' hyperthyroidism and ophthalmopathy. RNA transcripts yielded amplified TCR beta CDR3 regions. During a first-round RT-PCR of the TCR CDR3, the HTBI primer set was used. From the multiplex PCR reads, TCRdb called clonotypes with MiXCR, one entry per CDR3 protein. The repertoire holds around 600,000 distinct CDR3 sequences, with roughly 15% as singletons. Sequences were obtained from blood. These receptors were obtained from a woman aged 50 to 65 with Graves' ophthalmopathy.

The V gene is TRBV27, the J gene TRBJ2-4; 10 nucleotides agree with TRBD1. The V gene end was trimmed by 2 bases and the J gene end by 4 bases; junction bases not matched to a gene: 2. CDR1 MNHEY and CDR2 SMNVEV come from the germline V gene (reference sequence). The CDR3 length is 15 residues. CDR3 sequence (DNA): TGTGCCAGCAGTTTAGGGACAGGGGTAAAAAACATTCAGTACTTC. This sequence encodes CASSLGTGVKNIQYF.

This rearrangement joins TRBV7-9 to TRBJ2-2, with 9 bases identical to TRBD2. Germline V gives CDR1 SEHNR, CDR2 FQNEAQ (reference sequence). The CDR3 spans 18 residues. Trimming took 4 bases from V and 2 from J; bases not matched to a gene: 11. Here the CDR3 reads CASSYIAGVGPNTGELFF. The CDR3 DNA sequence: TGTGCCAGCAGCTATATAGCGGGAGTGGGTCCCAACACCGGGGAGCTGTTTTTT.

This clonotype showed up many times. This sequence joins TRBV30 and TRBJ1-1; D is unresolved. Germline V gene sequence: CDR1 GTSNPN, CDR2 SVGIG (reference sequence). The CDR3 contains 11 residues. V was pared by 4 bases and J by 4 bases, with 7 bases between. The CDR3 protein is CAWIFGTEAFF. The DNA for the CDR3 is TGTGCCTGGATTTTCGGCACTGAAGCTTTCTTT.

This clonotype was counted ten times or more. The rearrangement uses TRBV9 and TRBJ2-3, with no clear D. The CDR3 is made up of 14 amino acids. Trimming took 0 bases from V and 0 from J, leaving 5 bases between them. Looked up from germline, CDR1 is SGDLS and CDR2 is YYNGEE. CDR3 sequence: CASSVDGSTDTQYF. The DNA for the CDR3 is TGTGCCAGCAGCGTAGATGGCAGCACAGATACGCAGTATTTT.

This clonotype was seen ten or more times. In nucleotides, the CDR3 is TGTGCCAGCAGCTTAAGTTCCAGAACCACAGATACGCAGTATTTT. It translates to CASSLSSRTTDTQYF. The V gene is TRBV7-3, the J gene TRBJ2-3; no clear D gene. Looked up from germline, CDR1 is SGHTA and CDR2 is FQGTGA. Trimming cost V 1 base and J 2 bases, with 10 bases left between them. This CDR3 is 15 amino acids long.

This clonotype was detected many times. The CDR3 DNA sequence: TGTGCCAGCAGTAGGGACAGCCTTAATGAAAAACTGTTTTTT. The encoded protein is CASSRDSLNEKLFF. The chain joins TRBV12-3 or TRBV12-4 to TRBJ1-4, with 7 bases fitting TRBD1. This CDR3 region has 14 residues. Germline trimming cut 5 bases from V and 4 bases from J; bases unmatched to any gene: 4.

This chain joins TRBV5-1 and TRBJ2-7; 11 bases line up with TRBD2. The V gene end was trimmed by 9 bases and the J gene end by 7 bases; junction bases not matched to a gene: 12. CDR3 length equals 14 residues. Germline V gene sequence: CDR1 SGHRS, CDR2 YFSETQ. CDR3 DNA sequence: TGCGCCACCAGGAAACTAGCGGGAGAGGATGAGCAGTACTTC. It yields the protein CATRKLAGEDEQYF. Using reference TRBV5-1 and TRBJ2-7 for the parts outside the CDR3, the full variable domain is KAGVTQTPRYLIKTRGQQVTLSCSPISGHRSVSWYQQTPGQGLQFLFEYFSETQRNKGNFPGRFSGRQFSNSRSEMNVSTLELGDSALYLCATRKLAGEDEQYFGPGTRLTVT.

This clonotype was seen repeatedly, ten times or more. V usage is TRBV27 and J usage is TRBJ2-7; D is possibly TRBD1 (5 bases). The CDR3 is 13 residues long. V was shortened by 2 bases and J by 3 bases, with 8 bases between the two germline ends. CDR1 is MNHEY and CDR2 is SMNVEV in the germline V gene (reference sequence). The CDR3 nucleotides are TGTGCCAGCAGTTTACAAGACAGCTACGAGCAGTACTTC. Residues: CASSLQDSYEQYF.

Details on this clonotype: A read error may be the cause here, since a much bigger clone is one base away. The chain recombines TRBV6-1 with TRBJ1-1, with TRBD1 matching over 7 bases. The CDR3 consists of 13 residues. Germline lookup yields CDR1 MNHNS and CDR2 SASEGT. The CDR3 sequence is CAIQDRLNTEALF. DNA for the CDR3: TGTGCCATCCAGGACAGGCTGAACACTGAAGCTCTCTTT.

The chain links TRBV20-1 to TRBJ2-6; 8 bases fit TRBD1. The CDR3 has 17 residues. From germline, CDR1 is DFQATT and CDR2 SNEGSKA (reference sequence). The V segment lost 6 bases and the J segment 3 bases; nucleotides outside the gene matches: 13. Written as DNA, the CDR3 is TGCAGTGCCACTGGACAGGGAGTTTACTTTGGGGCCAACGTCCTGACTTTC. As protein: CSATGQGVYFGANVLTF.

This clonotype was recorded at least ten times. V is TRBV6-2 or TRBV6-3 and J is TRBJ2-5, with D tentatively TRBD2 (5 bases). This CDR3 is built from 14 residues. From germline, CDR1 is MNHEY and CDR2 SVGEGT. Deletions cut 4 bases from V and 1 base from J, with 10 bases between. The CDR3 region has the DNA TGTGCCAGCAGTTTGGTGACTACCCAAGAGACCCAGTACTTC. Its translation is CASSLVTTQETQYF.

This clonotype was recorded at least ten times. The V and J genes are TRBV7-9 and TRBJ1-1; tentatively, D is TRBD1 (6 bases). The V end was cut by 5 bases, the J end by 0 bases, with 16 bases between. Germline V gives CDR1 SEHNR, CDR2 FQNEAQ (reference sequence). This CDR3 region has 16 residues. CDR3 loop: CASSLDRNYMNTEAFF. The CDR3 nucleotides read TGTGCCAGCAGCCTAGACAGGAACTACATGAACACTGAAGCTTTCTTT.

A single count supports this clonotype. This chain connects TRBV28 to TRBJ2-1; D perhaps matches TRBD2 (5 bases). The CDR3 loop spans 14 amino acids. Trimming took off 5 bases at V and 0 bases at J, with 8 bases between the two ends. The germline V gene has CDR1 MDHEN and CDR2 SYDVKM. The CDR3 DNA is TGTGCCAGCAGTGAACTAGTCTCCTACAATGAGCAGTTCTTC. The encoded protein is CASSELVSYNEQFF.

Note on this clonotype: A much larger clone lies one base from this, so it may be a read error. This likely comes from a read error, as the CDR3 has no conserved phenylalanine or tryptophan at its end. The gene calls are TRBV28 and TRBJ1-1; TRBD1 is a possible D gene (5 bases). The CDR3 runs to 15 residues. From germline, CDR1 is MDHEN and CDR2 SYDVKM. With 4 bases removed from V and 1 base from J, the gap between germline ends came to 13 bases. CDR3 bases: TGTGCCAGCAGTTCAGTAAGGGGTCAGAACACTGAAGCTTTCCTT. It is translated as CASSSVRGQNTEAFL.

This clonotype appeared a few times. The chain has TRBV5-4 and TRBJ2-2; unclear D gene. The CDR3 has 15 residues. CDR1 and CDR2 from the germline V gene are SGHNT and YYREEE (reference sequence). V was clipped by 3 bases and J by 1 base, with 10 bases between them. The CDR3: CASSSVGLNTGELFF. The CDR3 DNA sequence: TGTGCCAGCAGCTCAGTCGGCCTGAACACCGGGGAGCTGTTTTTT.

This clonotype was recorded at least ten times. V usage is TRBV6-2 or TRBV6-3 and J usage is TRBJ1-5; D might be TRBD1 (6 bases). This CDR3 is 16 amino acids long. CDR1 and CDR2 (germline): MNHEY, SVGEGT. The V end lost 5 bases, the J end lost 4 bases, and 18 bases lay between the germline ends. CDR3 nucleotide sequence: TGTGCCAGCAGTAATAGCGGGGTAGGACAGAATCAGCCCCAGCATTTT. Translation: CASSNSGVGQNQPQHF.

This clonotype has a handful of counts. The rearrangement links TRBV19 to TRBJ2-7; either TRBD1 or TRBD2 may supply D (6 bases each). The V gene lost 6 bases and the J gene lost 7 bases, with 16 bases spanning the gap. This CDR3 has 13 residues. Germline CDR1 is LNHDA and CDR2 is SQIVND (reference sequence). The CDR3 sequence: CASRKGGAGEQYF. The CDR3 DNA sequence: TGTGCCAGTAGAAAGGGGGGAGCTGGAGAGCAGTACTTC. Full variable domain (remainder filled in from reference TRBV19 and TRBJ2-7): DGGITQSPKYLFRKEGQNVTLSCEQNLNHDAMYWYRQDPGQGLRLIYYSQIVNDFQKGDIAEGYSVSREKKESFPLTVTSAQKNPTAFYLCASRKGGAGEQYFGPGTRLTVT.

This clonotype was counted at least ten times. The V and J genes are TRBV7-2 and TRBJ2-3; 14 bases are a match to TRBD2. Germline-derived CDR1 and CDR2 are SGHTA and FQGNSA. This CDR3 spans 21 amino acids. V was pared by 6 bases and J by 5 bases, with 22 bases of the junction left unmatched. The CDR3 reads CASSRNLRGFGTSGRGDTQYF. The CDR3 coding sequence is TGTGCCAGCAGTCGCAACCTTAGGGGGTTTGGGACTAGCGGGAGAGGAGATACGCAGTATTTT.

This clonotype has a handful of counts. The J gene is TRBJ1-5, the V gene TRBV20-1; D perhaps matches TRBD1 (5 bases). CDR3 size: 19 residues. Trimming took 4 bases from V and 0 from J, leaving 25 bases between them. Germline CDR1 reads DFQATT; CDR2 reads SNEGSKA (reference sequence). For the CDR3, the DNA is TGCAGTGCTACTCCCGCGACAGTCCCCCTGAGGCATAGCAATCAGCCCCAGCATTTT. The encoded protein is CSATPATVPLRHSNQPQHF.

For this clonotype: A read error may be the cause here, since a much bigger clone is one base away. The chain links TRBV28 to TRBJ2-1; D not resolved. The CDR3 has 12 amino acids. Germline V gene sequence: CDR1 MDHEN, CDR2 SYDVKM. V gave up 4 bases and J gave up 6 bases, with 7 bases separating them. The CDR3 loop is CASSSQCNEQFF. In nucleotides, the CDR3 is TGTGCCAGCAGTTCGCAGTGCAATGAGCAGTTCTTC. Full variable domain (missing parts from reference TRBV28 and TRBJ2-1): DVKVTQSSRYLVKRTGEKVFLECVQDMDHENMFWYRQDPGLGLRLIYFSYDVKMKEKGDIPEGYSVSREKKERFSLILESASTNQTSMYLCASSSQCNEQFFGPGTRLTVL.